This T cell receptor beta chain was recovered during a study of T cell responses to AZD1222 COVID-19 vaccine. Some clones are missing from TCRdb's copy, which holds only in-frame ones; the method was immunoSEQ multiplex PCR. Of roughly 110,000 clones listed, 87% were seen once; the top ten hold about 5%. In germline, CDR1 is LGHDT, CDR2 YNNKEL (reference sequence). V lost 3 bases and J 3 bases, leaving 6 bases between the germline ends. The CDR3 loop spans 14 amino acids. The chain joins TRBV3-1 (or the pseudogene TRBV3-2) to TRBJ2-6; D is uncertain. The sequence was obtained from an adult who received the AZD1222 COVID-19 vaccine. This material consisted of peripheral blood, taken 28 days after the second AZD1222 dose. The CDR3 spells CASSHQGGANVLTF. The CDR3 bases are TGTGCCAGCAGCCATCAAGGTGGGGCCAACGTCCTGACTTTC.